These T cell receptor beta chains were read from a single sample in a study of OX40 agonist ivuxolimab in advanced cancers. Some clones are missing from TCRdb's copy, which holds only in-frame ones; the method was immunoSEQ multiplex PCR. In the table there are about 150,000 clones, around 94% of which are singletons. Sample: CD4+ or CD8+ T cells sorted from blood, taken in a trial of the OX40 agonist ivuxolimab. These receptors were collected from an adult with an advanced solid tumor such as melanoma, head and neck, liver or kidney cancer. Each CDR3 is given with its conserved first and last residue. A D gene is named only where the DNA matches it firmly. Expanded clones get a size class; other rows say once, few or many, or leave the size out.

NA 15 TRBJ1-5 TRBD1 TRBV18 CASSPQGAPGQPQHF TGTGCCAGCTCCCCACAGGGGGCCCCGGGTCAGCCCCAGCATTTT
NA 12 TRBJ1-4 NA TRBV6-6 CASSYSWEKLFF TGTGCCAGCAGTTACTCGTGGGAAAAACTGTTTTTT
NA 14 TRBJ2-7 TRBD1 TRBV28 CASIPQGISYEQYF TGTGCCAGCATCCCACAGGGGATATCCTACGAGCAGTACTTC
NA 13 TRBJ2-7 NA TRBV19 CASSKNRVSEQYF TGTGCCAGTAGTAAGAACAGGGTAAGCGAGCAGTACTTC
NA 14 TRBJ1-1 NA TRBV2 CASSENRAVTEAFF TGTGCCAGCAGTGAAAACAGAGCAGTCACTGAAGCTTTCTTT
NA 17 TRBJ1-1 TRBD1 TRBV5-4 CASSLGTGGYMNTEAFF TGTGCCAGCAGCTTGGGGACAGGGGGCTACATGAACACTGAAGCTTTCTTT
NA 15 TRBJ2-1 TRBD1 TRBV5-8 CASSWDRRSYNEQFF TGTGCCAGCAGCTGGGACAGACGCTCCTACAATGAGCAGTTCTTC
NA 14 TRBJ2-7 NA TRBV27 CASSFEQGNRVQYF TGTGCCAGCAGTTTTGAACAGGGTAATAGGGTGCAGTACTTC
NA 15 TRBJ2-7 NA TRBV7-3 CASSPGGGAAYEQYF TGTGCCAGCAGCCCAGGAGGGGGGGCTGCCTACGAGCAGTACTTC
NA 16 TRBJ2-2 TRBD1 TRBV7-3 CASSLRSQGATGELFF TGTGCCAGCAGCTTAAGGTCACAGGGGGCCACCGGGGAGCTGTTTTTT
NA 14 TRBJ1-5 NA TRBV6-6 CASSYLFPGQPQHF TGTGCCAGCAGTTACCTTTTCCCGGGTCAGCCCCAGCATTTT
NA 18 TRBJ1-1 TRBD1 TRBV5-1 CASSLFPRGPSVNTEAFF TGCGCCAGCAGCTTGTTCCCCAGGGGGCCGTCGGTGAACACTGAAGCTTTCTTT
NA 15 TRBJ2-7 NA TRBV9 CASSQRQSPPYEQYF TGTGCCAGCAGCCAGAGGCAGTCCCCCCCCTACGAGCAGTACTTC
NA 19 TRBJ2-3 NA TRBV9 CASSVTSSDGGDPTDTQYF TGTGCCAGCAGCGTAACCTCCTCTGACGGCGGAGACCCCACAGATACGCAGTATTTT
NA 14 TRBJ1-1 NA TRBV19 CASRADRWDTEAFF TGTGCCAGTAGGGCCGACAGGTGGGACACTGAAGCTTTCTTT
NA 13 TRBJ2-1 NA TRBV6-5 CASSYPRRSEQFF TGTGCCAGCAGTTACCCTCGGCGATCTGAGCAGTTCTTC
NA 15 TRBJ2-7 TRBD1 TRBV28 CASRPGDRGVHEQYF TGTGCCAGCCGCCCAGGGGACAGGGGGGTCCACGAGCAGTACTTC
NA 15 TRBJ1-2 NA TRBV5-4 CASSLNSRANYGYTF TGTGCCAGCAGCTTGAATAGCAGGGCAAACTATGGCTACACCTTC
NA 14 TRBJ1-2 NA TRBV29-1 CSVEDRAANYGYTF TGCAGCGTTGAAGATCGGGCTGCTAACTATGGCTACACCTTC
NA 15 TRBJ2-4 NA TRBV9 CASSVEGTPENIQYF TGTGCCAGCAGCGTAGAGGGGACACCCGAAAACATTCAGTACTTC
NA 16 TRBJ2-3 NA TRBV7-2 CASSLAVAGHTDTQYF TGTGCCAGCAGCTTAGCGGTGGCGGGGCACACAGATACGCAGTATTTT
NA 15 TRBJ2-5 NA TRBV5-4 CASSDATQGGETQYF TGTGCCAGCAGCGACGCTACCCAGGGAGGCGAGACCCAGTACTTC
NA 14 TRBJ2-3 TRBD2 TRBV19 CASSITAGGDTQYF TGTGCCAGTAGTATCACAGCGGGGGGGGATACGCAGTATTTT
NA 16 TRBJ1-6 TRBD1 TRBV5-6 CGTGYYLGSYNSPLHF TGTGGGACAGGCTATTACCTCGGCTCCTATAATTCACCCCTCCACTTT
NA 16 TRBJ2-7 TRBD2 TRBV18 CASSPQLAGGSYEQYF TGTGCCAGCTCACCTCAACTAGCGGGGGGGTCCTACGAGCAGTACTTC
NA 15 TRBJ1-1 NA TRBV4-3 CASSQDRVWDTEAFF TGCGCCAGCAGCCAAGACAGAGTATGGGACACTGAAGCTTTCTTT
NA 15 TRBJ2-6 NA TRBV5-4 CASSLQGSGANVLTF TGTGCCAGCAGCTTGCAGGGTTCTGGGGCCAACGTCCTGACTTTC
NA 15 TRBJ2-7 TRBD2 TRBV27 CASSQSGVNSYEQYF TGTGCCAGCAGTCAGAGCGGGGTGAACTCCTACGAGCAGTACTTC
NA 17 TRBJ2-2 NA TRBV5-1 CASSLGHGGPITGELFF TGCGCCAGCAGCTTAGGTCACGGGGGGCCCATAACCGGGGAGCTGTTTTTT
few 16 TRBJ2-3 TRBD2 TRBV7-6 CASSSRLAGSTDTQYF TGTGCCAGCAGCTCCAGACTAGCGGGGTCCACAGATACGCAGTATTTT
NA 13 TRBJ1-1 TRBD1 TRBV10-3 CAISGQENTEAFF TGTGCCATCAGCGGACAGGAGAACACTGAAGCTTTCTTT